The following is a TCR beta chain sequence with its context. This sample is part of a study of blood T cell repertoires in COVID-19. Study summary: The samples span acute and convalescent COVID-19 from the United States, Italy and Spain. Nucleic acid was either cDNA or gDNA, and it came from T cells, B-cell-depleted T cells, or PBMCs.

Per the study methods: Amplification from reference gene primers served as the basis for estimated nucleated cell counts. Measured with immunoSEQ multiplex PCR; TCRdb has only the in-frame clones, and not every one. V and J calls and clone size come straight from that table; D and trimming were deduced from the DNA. The sample yields 210,000 or so clones, around 90% seen once. The CDR3 is 14 residues long. Germline V lookup: CDR1 LNHNV, CDR2 YYDKDF (reference sequence). Trimming at V came to 8 bases and at J to 4 bases, leaving 9 bases not matched to a gene. The V call is TRBV15, the J call TRBJ2-5; TRBD2 matches at 8 bases. Specimen: peripheral blood. The TCR originated in a man aged 40-49 years with acute or convalescent COVID-19. The DNA for the CDR3 is TGTGCCACCGGCTACGGGGGGGCCCGAGAGACCCAGTACTTC. It is translated as CATGYGGARETQYF.